At least ten counts were recorded for the clone carrying this TCR beta chain. Its cognate antigen is unknown. The entry originates in a study of CD8 T cells in ankylosing spondylitis. The TCR beta libraries were generated through quantitative 5'-RACE incorporating molecular barcodes. TCRdb re-called the 5' RACE reads through MiXCR, storing one row per CDR3 protein. The top ten clones hold around 7% of a sample with 200,000 to 250,000 distinct CDR3 sequences, around a tenth of them seen once. Trimming removed 6 bases from V and 5 bases from J; junction bases left unmatched: 6. The CDR3 contains 13 residues. Broader study findings: The study identified a TCR beta motif of seven or eight highly homologous variants that appeared characteristic of ankylosing spondylitis blood. Existing reports had already noted some motif variants in reactive arthritis synovial fluid and blood. Researchers reportedly found disease-linked clones significantly enriched in matched ankylosing spondylitis synovial fluid.

Sequenced sample: blood, either unsorted or a sorted T cell fraction (not recorded which). The source is a male donor with ankylosing spondylitis or in good health (not recorded which). The chain recombines TRBV12-3 or TRBV12-4 with TRBJ1-2; TRBD1 matches at 7 bases. The CDR3 protein is CASSSTGTYGYTF. CDR3 in DNA: TGTGCCAGCAGCTCGACAGGGACTTATGGCTACACCTTC.